The clone carrying this TCR beta chain was seen repeatedly, ten times or more. The sample originates from a study of identical twins. Each CDR3 protein is one row after TCRdb ran MiXCR on the 5' RACE reads. In the table there are approximately 600,000 distinct CDR3 sequences, approximately 9.6% of which are singletons. V was clipped by 3 bases and J by 5 bases, with 12 bases between them. This CDR3 has 14 residues. These data were also reused for a study on yellow fever vaccine responses in identical twins.

The sequenced sample was PBMCs. V is TRBV12-3 or TRBV12-4 and J is TRBJ2-3; D is perhaps TRBD1 (6 bases). The sequence was obtained from a woman aged 18-29 years in good health. CDR3 sequence: CASSFGTSRDTQYF. In DNA, the CDR3 is TGTGCCAGCAGTTTTGGGACAAGTAGAGATACGCAGTATTTT.